The text below deals with one T cell receptor (beta chain). The data were obtained in a study of blood T cell repertoires in COVID-19. On the study more broadly: COVID-19 samples from acute and convalescent phases originated in the United States, Italy and Spain.

In the study's own analysis: Amplification with reference gene primers provided the estimates of nucleated cell counts. Sequencing was performed with immunoSEQ multiplex PCR; in TCRdb, only in-frame clones are kept and a portion is missing. V and J calls and clone size are as listed in that table; D and trimming were resolved from the DNA. The data contain around 120,000 clones, 90% of them singletons. The ends lost 2 bases at V and 3 bases at J; junction bases unmatched: 5. Germline lookup yields CDR1 MNHEY and CDR2 SVGEGT. This CDR3 contains 16 residues. The sample was peripheral blood. The TCR originated in a woman aged 60-75 years with COVID-19, enrolled during active disease. The V call is TRBV6-2 or TRBV6-3, the J call TRBJ2-3; 10 bases agree with TRBD2. CDR3 DNA sequence: TGTGCCAGCAGTTACGAAACTAGCGGGGTGACAGATACGCAGTATTTT. Its translation: CASSYETSGVTDTQYF.